The clone carrying this T cell receptor beta chain is medium-sized in the sample. The antigen is not known. The table came from immunoSEQ multiplex PCR; TCRdb's copy has only in-frame clones and leaves some out. This table holds 80,000 to 90,000 clones, approximately 90% found once. CD4+CD25+CD127- Tregs, CD4+CD25- non-Tregs, CD4 and CD8 cells were sorted. The sample is drawn from a study of Tregs in tolerant kidney transplant recipients. Study-wide points: The most relevant donor-specific Treg TCRbeta repertoire apparently came from expansion with activated donor B cells.

The V end was cut by 0 bases, the J end by 3 bases, with 5 bases between. Looked up from germline, CDR1 is MRHNA and CDR2 is SNTAGT. The CDR3 covers 14 residues. The sequence was obtained from a human donor in good health. This sequence joins TRBV6-4 and TRBJ2-2; no firm D call. Sequenced: CD8+ T cells from blood. The CDR3 loop is CASSDSTDTGELFF. The CDR3 DNA reads TGTGCCAGCAGTGACTCAACGGACACCGGGGAGCTGTTTTTT.